The T cell receptor beta chain under discussion was sequenced for a study of human T cells and chemical hapten exposure. As for the study in general: Recorded diagnoses among the mostly female patients were alopecia areata, totalis or universalis. Small differences in pooled library volume mainly drove the variation in TCR yields per sample. Study-level findings and limits: TCRs at high frequency, those above 1 in 1000, did not change with DPC sensitization.

V lost 1 base and J 4 bases, leaving 19 bases between the germline ends. Germline CDR1 and CDR2: SGHTA and FQGNSA. This CDR3 contains 17 residues. This clonotype appeared many times. Its antigen is unidentified. MiXCR, run by TCRdb on the RACE reads, gives a single entry per CDR3 protein. The data show roughly 100,000 distinct CDR3 sequences, 9.6% seen once. The time point: pre-sensitization, week 0. Specified treatment: therapeutic diphenylcyclopropenone sensitization with weekly scalp DPC. The donor pool consisted of alopecia patients aged 18 to 70 years, considered suitable for DPC. This specimen was whole blood, taken in connection with sensitization to the hapten diphenylcyclopropenone (DPC). The source of this sequence is a middle-aged woman with alopecia areata. Some clones in this sample may be carry-over from other donors' samples. This rearrangement joins TRBV7-2 to TRBJ2-5; TRBD2 might be the D (7 bases). The CDR3 bases are TGTGCCAGCAGCTTAGGAGGGACGGGGGGCGGAGGAGAGACCCAGTACTTC. Its protein is CASSLGGTGGGGETQYF. Full variable domain (remainder filled in from reference TRBV7-2 and TRBJ2-5): GAGVSQSPSNKVTEKGKDVELRCDPISGHTALYWYRQSLGQGLEFLIYFQGNSAPDKSGLPSDRFSAERTGGSVSTLTIQRTQQEDSAVYLCASSLGGTGGGGETQYFGPGTRLLVL.